The rows below give T cell receptor beta chains drawn from one sample of a study of blood T cell repertoires in COVID-19. Clones were sequenced by immunoSEQ multiplex PCR, and TCRdb holds only the in-frame ones, with some missing. This sample has 100,000 to 150,000 clones, with about 85% found just once. Sequenced input: peripheral blood. These receptor sequences come from a man older than 75 with active or convalescent COVID-19. Both conserved end residues are part of each CDR3. D genes are given only for firm matches. Only some rows state a clone size, as once, few, many or a class for expanded clones.

size	V	J	D	DNA	CDR3
.	TRBV5-8	TRBJ1-3	.	TGTGCCAGCAGCTTGTTAGGACTCTACTCTGGAAACACCATATATTTT	CASSLLGLYSGNTIYF
few	TRBV7-2	TRBJ2-5	TRBD1	TGTGCCAGCAGCGAACCCGGGACAGGGAGCCTGGAGACCCAGTACTTC	CASSEPGTGSLETQYF
.	TRBV30	TRBJ1-5	TRBD1	TGTGCCTGGAGTGCGGGGACAGGGGATAGCAATCAGCCCCAGCATTTT	CAWSAGTGDSNQPQHF
.	TRBV4-2	TRBJ2-3	.	TGTGCCAGCAGCCTCCTTCCTGACTCGTCTAGCACAGATACGCAGTATTTT	CASSLLPDSSSTDTQYF
.	TRBV30	TRBJ2-2	.	TGTGCCTGGAGTGTTGCTTCCAGGGCCACCGGGGAGCTGTTTTTT	CAWSVASRATGELFF
.	TRBV19	TRBJ1-2	.	TGTGCCAGTAGAGTGGACAGAACTAACTATGGCTACACCTTC	CASRVDRTNYGYTF
once	TRBV6-5	TRBJ2-1	TRBD2	TGTGCCACCCTCGGGGGGGCAAATTACAATGAGCAGTTCTTC	CATLGGANYNEQFF
.	TRBV3-1/TRBV3-2	TRBJ2-2	.	TGTGCCAGCAGCCAGGCCCAGCGGACCGGGGAGCTGTTTTTT	CASSQAQRTGELFF
.	TRBV6-4	TRBJ1-2	.	TGTGCCAGCAGTGACTCGCCAGGGGATGGGTATGGCTACACCTTC	CASSDSPGDGYGYTF
.	TRBV13	TRBJ2-7	TRBD1	TGTGCCAGCAGCTTAGGTGGGACAGGGTTGTACTTC	CASSLGGTGLYF
.	TRBV29-1	TRBJ1-4	TRBD1	TGCAGCGCTAAGGGGCAGGGGGGTTCAACTAATGAAAAACTGTTTTTT	CSAKGQGGSTNEKLFF
.	TRBV6-6	TRBJ1-3	TRBD1	TGTGCCAGCAGTCAGAACAGGGGAAACGCAAACACCATATATTTT	CASSQNRGNANTIYF
.	TRBV7-2	TRBJ2-2	.	TGTGCCAGCAGCTTAATAAGATTTGGCGGAGGTAACACCGGGGAGCTGTTTTTT	CASSLIRFGGGNTGELFF
.	TRBV28	TRBJ2-1	TRBD2	TGTGCCAGCAGTGTGACTAGCGGGCCAGTCGATGAGCAGTTCTTC	CASSVTSGPVDEQFF
.	TRBV5-1	TRBJ1-4	TRBD1	TGCGCCAGCAGCGCTGGACAGGGTTGGGAAAAACTGTTTTTT	CASSAGQGWEKLFF
.	TRBV11-3	TRBJ1-2	.	TGTGCCAGCAGCCCCCGGTCGGGCAGGGAGGATCGGTATGGCTACACCTTC	CASSPRSGREDRYGYTF
.	TRBV2	TRBJ1-5	.	TGTGCCAGCAGTGCCCTGATCCGGGTAGATAGCAATCAGCCCCAGCATTTT	CASSALIRVDSNQPQHF
.	TRBV7-9	TRBJ2-3	.	TGTGCCAGCAGCTTAGCCCGGGAGATCCTTACGCAGTATTTT	CASSLAREILTQYF
.	TRBV18	TRBJ1-1	.	TGTGCCAGCTCACTAGTTATGAACACTGAAGCTTTCTTT	CASSLVMNTEAFF
.	TRBV7-2	TRBJ1-2	TRBD1	TGTGCCAGCAGCCCAAGACAGGGTCCCGTATATGGCTACACCTTC	CASSPRQGPVYGYTF
.	TRBV12-5	TRBJ2-3	TRBD2	TGTGCTAGTGGTACCGGGACTAGCGCAGATACGCAGTATTTT	CASGTGTSADTQYF
.	TRBV6-5	TRBJ1-1	.	TGTGCCAGCACCCTGCAGGTGAACACTGAAGCTTTCTTT	CASTLQVNTEAFF
.	TRBV18	TRBJ1-1	.	TGTGCCAGCTCGGGCCTTAACACTGAAGCTTTCTTT	CASSGLNTEAFF
once	TRBV5-1	TRBJ1-5	.	TGCGCCAGCAGCCCGGGGGAGGTAAATCAGCCCCAGCATTTT	CASSPGEVNQPQHF
.	TRBV7-9	TRBJ1-4	.	TGTGCCAGCAGCCTAACCGGGACAACTAATGAAAAACTGTTTTTT	CASSLTGTTNEKLFF
.	TRBV27	TRBJ2-7	.	TGTGCCAGCAGTCTTACATGGAGCTCCTACGAGCAGTACTTC	CASSLTWSSYEQYF
.	TRBV20-1	TRBJ2-5	.	TGCTCCGTACTAGAGGCAACCCGTTACTTC	CSVLEATRYF
.	TRBV6-6	TRBJ1-1	TRBD1	TGTGCCAGCAGCGGACAGGGGGTAGGAGAAGCTTTCTTT	CASSGQGVGEAFF
.	TRBV5-1	TRBJ1-1	TRBD1	TGCGCCAGCAGCGGTTTACAGGGGGGCACTGAAGCTTTCTTT	CASSGLQGGTEAFF
.	TRBV27	TRBJ1-5	.	TGTGCCAGCAGTTTAACCTGGGGGAGGCGGAATCAGCCCCAGCATTTT	CASSLTWGRRNQPQHF
once	TRBV4-1	TRBJ1-5	.	TGCGCCAGCAGCCAAGTGGACACTCTCAGTCAGCCCCAGCATTTT	CASSQVDTLSQPQHF
.	TRBV7-2	TRBJ1-2	.	TGTGCCAGCAGCCAATATCAAGCGGGGGCGCGTGGCTACACCTTC	CASSQYQAGARGYTF
.	TRBV19	TRBJ2-2	.	TGTGCCAGTAGTATAGATAGCGTCCTCAACACCGGGGAGCTGTTTTTT	CASSIDSVLNTGELFF
.	TRBV7-9	TRBJ2-3	TRBD2	TGTGCCAGCAGCCCTCGACTAGCTGCAACAGATACGCAGTATTTT	CASSPRLAATDTQYF
.	TRBV3-1/TRBV3-2	TRBJ1-5	TRBD1	TGTGCCAGCAGCCAATCTCGGACAGGTCCCCAGCATTTT	CASSQSRTGPQHF
.	TRBV6-5	TRBJ2-7	.	TGTGCCAGCAGTTACTCGCGGATGAGCTCCTACGAGCAGTACTTC	CASSYSRMSSYEQYF